Following are 20 T cell receptor beta chains from one sample sequenced in a study of technical replicates of blood from a handful of donors. The method was immunoSEQ multiplex PCR; TCRdb's version includes in-frame clones alone and lacks a portion of them. The sample contains 80,000 or so clones, approximately 94% of which appear only once. Sample: T cells isolated from PBMCs. These receptors originate from a human donor in good health.

The chain is built from TRBV6-1 and TRBJ1-5, with TRBD1 matching 8 bases. The CDR3 length is 15 residues. Looked up from germline, CDR1 is MNHNS and CDR2 is SASEGT. J was trimmed by 5 bases and V by 1 base; bases with no gene match: 4. Written as DNA, the CDR3 is TGTGCCAGCAGTGAAGTTACAGGGGGTGATCAGCCCCAGCATTTT. It encodes CASSEVTGGDQPQHF.

J is TRBJ2-7 and V is TRBV10-3; 7 nucleotides match TRBD1. The germline gives CDR1 ENHRY, CDR2 SYGVKD. The CDR3 consists of 12 residues. J was trimmed by 10 bases and V by 2 bases; bases with no gene match: 5. The CDR3 coding sequence is TGTGCCATCAGTGAGGGACAGGCCCCTCAGTACTTC. Translating it yields CAISEGQAPQYF.

The V call is TRBV5-4, the J call TRBJ2-7, with D unclear. Germline CDR1 SGHNT, CDR2 YYREEE (reference sequence). The CDR3 runs 13 residues. V was cut by 0 bases and J by 6 bases, with 10 bases left in between. CDR3 residues: CASSLALNFEQYF. The CDR3 region has the DNA TGTGCCAGCAGCTTGGCCTTAAATTTCGAGCAGTACTTC.

The V and J genes are TRBV27 and TRBJ2-1, with TRBD1 matching over 10 bases. With 11 bases clipped from V and 10 bases from J, the junction kept 5 bases outside the gene matches. Germline V lookup: CDR1 MNHEY, CDR2 SMNVEV (reference sequence). CDR3 length: 11 amino acids. CDR3: CASSTGGEQFF. In DNA form, the CDR3 reads TGTGCCTCTTCGACAGGGGGCGAGCAGTTCTTC.

The gene calls are TRBV19 and TRBJ2-1; D unclear. The CDR3 is 13 residues long. CDR1 is LNHDA, CDR2 SQIVND, per germline (reference sequence). The V end was cut by 4 bases, the J end by 5 bases, with 9 bases between. For the CDR3, the DNA is TGTGCCAGTAGTAGGCTCCCCAACAATGAGCAGTTCTTC. Translated: CASSRLPNNEQFF.

As DNA, the CDR3 is TGTGCCAGCAGCTTGGATACGGTAACCTACGAGCAGTACTTC. Translated, it gives CASSLDTVTYEQYF. The chain carries TRBV5-4 and TRBJ2-7; D is uncertain. The CDR3 contains 14 residues. The germline V and J ends were trimmed by 0 bases and 2 bases, with 9 bases remaining between them. The V gene's germline CDR1 is SGHNT and CDR2 YYREEE (reference sequence).

The V and J genes are TRBV29-1 and TRBJ2-1; perhaps TRBD1 as D (6 bases). The CDR3 spans 13 residues. V was shortened by 6 bases and J by 2 bases, with 11 bases between the two germline ends. Germline values: CDR1 SQVTM, CDR2 ANQGSEA. CDR3 sequence (DNA): TGCAGCGTAAACAGGGCTACCTACAATGAGCAGTTCTTC. Translating gives CSVNRATYNEQFF.

The rearrangement joins TRBV12-2 to TRBJ2-1; the table assigns TRBD2, which was not confirmed against the DNA. TRBV12-2 is annotated as a pseudogene. The CDR3 has 16 residues. The chain's CDR3 is CASRLDLSGSSDEQFF. The CDR3 DNA reads as TGTGCAAGTCGCCTCGATCTTAGCGGGAGTAGCGATGAGCAGTTCTTC.

The V gene is TRBV5-1, the J gene TRBJ2-1, with D perhaps matching TRBD2 (6 bases). This CDR3 spans 16 amino acids. V dropped 0 bases and J dropped 0 bases, with 10 bases sitting between them. From germline, CDR1 is SGHRS and CDR2 YFSETQ. Written as DNA, the CDR3 is TGCGCCAGCAGCTTGGCCTTAGCGGCCTCCTACAATGAGCAGTTCTTC. It translates to CASSLALAASYNEQFF.

V and J are TRBV6-5 and TRBJ1-2, with 7 bases matching TRBD1. The germline CDR1 and CDR2 sequences are MNHEY and SVGAGI. The CDR3 has 14 amino acids. The V and J ends lost 5 bases and 2 bases, in that order; junction bases with no gene match: 5. The CDR3 sequence: CASSRGTDNYGYTF. Written as DNA, the CDR3 is TGTGCCAGCAGTCGAGGGACAGACAACTATGGCTACACCTTC.

The gene calls are TRBV6-5 and TRBJ2-7; TRBD2 is a possible D gene (7 bases). Germline assignment: CDR1 MNHEY and CDR2 SVGAGI. The ends were cut back, 8 bases at V and 4 bases at J, with 15 bases in the middle. The CDR3 runs 13 residues. The DNA of the CDR3 is TGTGCCAGCTGGAGGGGGGGCACTTACGAGCAGTACTTC. Its protein product is CASWRGGTYEQYF.

This chain joins TRBV11-3 and TRBJ1-1; no reliable D call. Germline CDR1 SGHNT, CDR2 YENEEA. The CDR3 length is 16 residues. Trimming took 0 bases from V and 4 from J, leaving 15 bases between them. The CDR3 nucleotides are TGTGCCAGCAGCTTAGATCCGGAACAGCGGGTCACTGAAGCTTTCTTT. Amino acids: CASSLDPEQRVTEAFF.

This chain joins TRBV6-1 and TRBJ1-1; D is undetermined. This CDR3 has 14 residues. Per germline, CDR1 MNHNS and CDR2 SASEGT. Trimming took off 6 bases at V and 1 base at J, with 12 bases between the two ends. The CDR3 reads CASRLAHSNTEAFF. CDR3 coding DNA: TGTGCCAGCAGGTTAGCGCATTCGAACACTGAAGCTTTCTTT.

The rearrangement links TRBV5-4 to TRBJ2-5; weak D call: TRBD1 (6 bases). The CDR3 has 14 amino acids. CDR1 is SGHNT, CDR2 YYREEE, per germline (reference sequence). Trimming took 2 bases from V and 0 from J, leaving 8 bases between them. CDR3 sequence: CASSFGQNQETQYF. CDR3 bases: TGTGCCAGCAGCTTCGGACAGAACCAAGAGACCCAGTACTTC.

J is TRBJ2-1 and V is TRBV4-2, with 8 nucleotides matching TRBD2. CDR1 LGHNA and CDR2 YNFKEQ come from the germline V gene. The CDR3 sequence is 15 residues long. Trimming cost V 0 bases and J 5 bases; bases outside gene matches: 3. The CDR3 DNA is TGTGCCAGCAGCCAAGACCTAGCGGGCGACAATGAGCAGTTCTTC. Amino acids: CASSQDLAGDNEQFF.

The rearrangement uses TRBV9 and TRBJ2-3, with TRBD2 matching over 7 bases. CDR1 and CDR2 from the germline V gene are SGDLS and YYNGEE. The CDR3 length is 16 residues. V was pared by 0 bases and J by 5 bases, with 9 bases of the junction left unmatched. The DNA for the CDR3 is TGTGCCAGCAGCGTAGCTAGGGCGGGAGCATTAGATACGCAGTATTTT. Its protein is CASSVARAGALDTQYF.

V usage is TRBV4-2 and J usage is TRBJ2-3; D is unclear. Trimming removed 1 base from V and 4 bases from J, with 12 bases in between. Germline assignment: CDR1 LGHNA and CDR2 YNFKEQ. The CDR3 consists of 15 residues. CDR3 nucleotide sequence: TGTGCCAGCAGCCAAGTGGCGGCTCCACCAGATACGCAGTATTTT. This encodes CASSQVAAPPDTQYF.

The rearrangement uses TRBV4-2 and TRBJ2-1; tentatively, D is TRBD2 (6 bases). Trimming pared 1 base from V and 6 bases from J, leaving 19 bases between. Germline CDR1 is LGHNA and CDR2 is YNFKEQ. This CDR3 region has 17 residues. CDR3 amino acids: CASSQAAPGLRANEQFF. The CDR3 nucleotides are TGTGCCAGCAGCCAAGCGGCTCCGGGACTTAGGGCCAATGAGCAGTTCTTC.

The rearrangement links TRBV4-2 to TRBJ2-1; D is possibly TRBD2 (6 bases). V was shortened by 0 bases and J by 3 bases, with 9 bases between the two germline ends. The germline V gene encodes CDR1 LGHNA and CDR2 YNFKEQ. This CDR3 is 15 amino acids long. CDR3 protein: CASSQDAGGYNEQFF. The CDR3 bases are TGTGCCAGCAGCCAAGATGCCGGGGGCTACAATGAGCAGTTCTTC.

This chain connects TRBV11-3 to TRBJ2-7; TRBD1 matches 8 bases. The CDR3 has 18 amino acids. V shed 3 bases, J shed 2 bases, and the junction held 15 bases outside the gene matches. Looked up from germline, CDR1 is SGHNT and CDR2 is YENEEA. The CDR3 nucleotides read TGTGCCAGCAGCTTTACGAGGCTGGGACAGGTCGTAACCTACGAGCAGTACTTC. It translates to CASSFTRLGQVVTYEQYF.